This TCR beta chain was found in a study of tumor-infiltrating lymphocytes in localized non-small cell lung cancer. Looking at the study overall: Several tumor histologies, both smoking statuses, and some post-neoadjuvant chemotherapy samples were included. Each patient gave resected tumor and non-adjacent uninvolved lung tissue.

Trimming cost V 4 bases and J 1 base, with 18 bases left between them. The germline V gene has CDR1 SGDLS and CDR2 YYNGEE. The CDR3 runs 16 residues. Some clones are missing from TCRdb's copy, which holds only in-frame ones; the method was immunoSEQ multiplex PCR. The sample has approximately 10,000 clones, 60% seen once. What was sequenced was uninvolved lung tissue not adjacent to the tumor. The receptor's source is a human donor with non-small cell lung cancer. This chain links TRBV9 with TRBJ2-7; D is undetermined. This CDR3 is CASSPRKNGGSYEQYF. CDR3 bases: TGTGCCAGCAGCCCCCGAAAAAACGGTGGTTCCTACGAGCAGTACTTC.